This T cell receptor beta chain was profiled in a study of T cell clonotyping in hematopoietic cell transplantation. Broader study findings: At the given depth, recipient repertoires were over 95% de novo clonotypes.

About this clone itself: What it binds is not known.

Clones were read by immunoSEQ multiplex PCR, and TCRdb kept only the in-frame ones, dropping some. The data hold tens of thousands of clones, with around 96% observed a single time. Germline V CDR1 and CDR2: GTSNPN, SVGIG (reference sequence). Trimming took off 0 bases at V and 5 bases at J, with 8 bases between the two ends. The CDR3 contains 12 residues. Sequenced sample: peripheral blood mononuclear cells. The rearrangement joins TRBV30 to TRBJ2-7; D possibly corresponds to TRBD1 (5 bases). This sequence originates from a man between 25 and 39 years old in good health. Some clones in this sample may be carry-over from other donors' samples. DNA of the CDR3: TGTGCCTGGAGTGTTGACAGTAACGAGCAGTACTTC. It yields the protein CAWSVDSNEQYF.